The 13 T cell receptor beta chains reported below all come from one sample, sequenced in a study of shared clonotypes between healthy human individuals. Here immunoSEQ multiplex PCR was the method, and the copy in TCRdb shows in-frame clones only, minus some. The sample holds about 2,100,000 clones, 85% to 95% seen once. Naive CD8 cells were CD45RO-negative, positively selected for CCR7, excluding terminally differentiated effector memory CD45RA+ cells. Material for sequencing was naive CD8+ T cells from PBMCs. The receptor source for this set is a man aged 18 to 30 in good health. Some clones in this sample may be carry-over from other donors' samples.

The rearrangement links TRBV7-8 to TRBJ2-3; unclear D gene. V was shortened by 4 bases and J by 3 bases, with 17 bases between the two germline ends. This CDR3 is built from 16 residues. Germline V lookup: CDR1 SGHVS, CDR2 FQNEAQ. The CDR3 coding sequence is TGTGCCAGCAGCTCAGTGGTGGACGCGCTGACAGATACGCAGTATTTT. Translated, it gives CASSSVVDALTDTQYF.

In its sample, this clone was seen once. This chain links TRBV11-3 with TRBJ2-2; no reliable D call. V shed 7 bases and J shed 6 bases, with 18 bases lying between them. Per germline, CDR1 SGHNT and CDR2 YENEEA. The CDR3 runs to 15 residues. The CDR3 DNA reads TGTGCCAGCATCCCCCGGGTCCGAAGGCCCGGGGAGCTGTTTTTT. It codes for CASIPRVRRPGELFF.

CDR3 DNA: TGTGCCAGCAGTGGATGCGGTCTAGCGGGAGGGTCGGACACCGGGGAGCTGTTTTTT. It yields the protein CASSGCGLAGGSDTGELFF. This chain joins TRBV6-7 and TRBJ2-2; TRBD2 agrees at 12 bases. TRBV6-7 is an ORF, and what it does is uncertain. V lost 5 bases to trimming and J lost 3 bases; unmatched junction nucleotides: 13. CDR3 length: 19 residues.

The chain carries TRBV19 and TRBJ2-2, with 7 positions matching TRBD1. Germline lookup yields CDR1 LNHDA and CDR2 SQIVND (reference sequence). Trimming cost V 8 bases and J 2 bases; bases outside gene matches: 5. The CDR3 sequence is 14 residues long. As DNA, the CDR3 is TGTGCCAGTGGCCGGGACAGAAACACCGGGGAGCTGTTTTTT. As protein: CASGRDRNTGELFF.

This chain links TRBV27 with TRBJ2-3; the D is unclear. The V gene lost 11 bases and the J gene lost 1 base, with 10 bases spanning the gap. In germline, CDR1 is MNHEY, CDR2 SMNVEV (reference sequence). The CDR3 has 12 residues. The CDR3 region is CALGPRTDTQYF. The CDR3 bases are TGTGCCCTCGGGCCCCGCACAGATACGCAGTATTTT.

CDR3 region: CASRIAGGYETQYF. In DNA form, the CDR3 reads TGTGCCAGCAGAATAGCGGGAGGCTATGAGACCCAGTACTTC. The V and J genes are TRBV6-5 and TRBJ2-5, with 10 bases identical to TRBD2. The CDR3 is 14 residues long. After removal of 6 bases from V and 5 bases from J, the junction contained 6 bases not matched to a gene. Germline CDR1 MNHEY, CDR2 SVGAGI.

V and J are TRBV27 and TRBJ1-5; tentatively, D is TRBD1 (6 bases). The germline V gene encodes CDR1 MNHEY and CDR2 SMNVEV (reference sequence). Trimming took 9 bases from V and 7 from J, leaving 16 bases between them. The CDR3 spans 13 residues. DNA for the CDR3: TGTGCCAGTCGCCCAGGGGCTAGCCAGCCCCAGCATTTT. Translated: CASRPGASQPQHF.

The sample holds a few counts of this clone. The chain links TRBV2 to TRBJ1-2; the D gene is possibly TRBD1 (5 bases). The CDR3 extends over 16 amino acids. V lost 7 bases and J 1 base, leaving 19 bases between the germline ends. CDR1 is SNHLY, CDR2 FYNNEI, per germline. CDR3: CASTTFGEGVNYGYTF. The CDR3 nucleotides read TGTGCCAGCACTACGTTCGGGGAAGGGGTTAACTATGGCTACACCTTC.

Of note for this clone: This sample includes further DNA sequences coding for the same CDR3. The rearrangement links TRBV6-5 to TRBJ2-7; perhaps TRBD2 as D (6 bases). This CDR3 is 14 amino acids long. From germline, CDR1 is MNHEY and CDR2 SVGAGI. V was trimmed by 0 bases and J by 2 bases, leaving 8 bases between them. The CDR3 loop reads CASSYSREAYEQYF. The CDR3 DNA reads TGTGCCAGCAGTTACTCGAGGGAGGCCTACGAGCAGTACTTC.

In this sample, this clone turned up once. This chain uses TRBV6-1 with TRBJ1-2; D is unresolved. There are 15 residues in the CDR3. Per germline, CDR1 MNHNS and CDR2 SASEGT. V was pared by 4 bases and J by 2 bases, with 14 bases between. The CDR3 loop is CASSAPNIVNYGYTF. CDR3 DNA: TGTGCCAGCAGTGCTCCAAACATTGTGAACTATGGCTACACCTTC.

J is TRBJ2-6 and V is TRBV9; D assignment may be TRBD1 or TRBD2 (5 bases each). CDR3 length: 16 amino acids. CDR1 and CDR2 (germline): SGDLS, YYNGEE. The V and J ends lost 3 bases and 0 bases respectively, with 10 bases between them. CDR3 DNA: TGTGCCAGCAGCGGAGCAGGGAGCTCTGGGGCCAACGTCCTGACTTTC. Its translation is CASSGAGSSGANVLTF.

To note about this clone: Other DNA sequences in this specimen translate into the identical CDR3. The chain employs TRBV27 and TRBJ2-7, with D perhaps TRBD2 (5 bases). V was pared by 5 bases and J by 3 bases, with 11 bases between. The CDR3 contains 13 residues. Germline assignment: CDR1 MNHEY and CDR2 SMNVEV (reference sequence). The CDR3 is CASSLGLRYEQYF. In nucleotides, the CDR3 is TGTGCCAGCAGTCTAGGACTCCGCTACGAGCAGTACTTC.

The chain employs TRBV28 and TRBJ1-2; 7 positions match TRBD1. The trim removed 2 bases at V and 2 bases at J, leaving 11 bases unmatched. In germline, CDR1 is MDHEN, CDR2 SYDVKM. The CDR3 contains 17 residues. CDR3 coding DNA: TGTGCCAGCAGTTTAGGAGTTCGACAGGGCCCGAACTATGGCTACACCTTC. Translation gives CASSLGVRQGPNYGYTF.